Following are 20 T cell receptor beta chains from one sample sequenced in a study of PD-L1 blockade in urothelial cancer. Produced via immunoSEQ multiplex PCR; TCRdb's table is partial and in-frame only. The sample holds approximately 63,000 clones, approximately 80% seen once. Time point indicated: pretreatment peripheral blood. The sample here was PBMCs, taken around atezolizumab (anti-PD-L1) treatment. The receptor source for this set is a man between 65 and 85 years old with urothelial cancer.

CDR3 sequence reads: CASSIQQETQYF. In DNA form, the CDR3 reads TGTGCCAGTAGTATTCAACAAGAGACCCAGTACTTC. The chain joins TRBV19 to TRBJ2-5; D gene uncertain. CDR1 is LNHDA, CDR2 SQIVND, per germline (reference sequence). V dropped 3 bases and J dropped 2 bases, with 4 bases sitting between them. This CDR3 is 12 amino acids long.

This sequence joins TRBV30 and TRBJ1-5; D not certain. CDR3 size: 13 residues. The germline V gene encodes CDR1 GTSNPN and CDR2 SVGIG (reference sequence). V gave up 4 bases and J gave up 6 bases, with 13 bases separating them. The DNA for the CDR3 is TGTGCCTGGAATAGAGGGATATCTCAGCCCCAGCATTTT. Its translation is CAWNRGISQPQHF.

The rearrangement joins TRBV5-1 to TRBJ2-5, with 8 nucleotides matching TRBD2. Germline trimming cut 2 bases from V and 5 bases from J; bases unmatched to any gene: 8. The germline V gene has CDR1 SGHRS and CDR2 YFSETQ. The CDR3 runs 15 residues. CDR3 nucleotides: TGCGCCAGCAGCTTAAACAGCGGGAGAGACGAGACCCAGTACTTC. Translating gives CASSLNSGRDETQYF.

This clone was detected only a few times. The rearrangement joins TRBV25-1 to TRBJ1-2; TRBD1 agrees at 7 bases. J lost 3 bases, V lost 6 bases, and 7 bases had no gene match. Germline CDR1 and CDR2: MGHDK and SYGVNS. There are 14 residues in the CDR3. This chain's CDR3 is CASRGTGVYYGYTF. DNA for the CDR3: TGTGCCAGCAGAGGAACAGGGGTTTACTATGGCTACACCTTC.

The J gene is TRBJ2-7, the V gene TRBV5-4; 8 positions agree with TRBD1. V lost 4 bases to trimming and J lost 6 bases; unmatched junction nucleotides: 12. This CDR3 has 15 amino acids. CDR1 and CDR2 (germline): SGHNT, YYREEE (reference sequence). The CDR3 DNA is TGTGCCAGCAGCGCCAACAGGGGGGAGAGTTCCGAGCAGTACTTC. Translating gives CASSANRGESSEQYF.

This clone occurred once. The gene calls are TRBV19 and TRBJ1-5; 11 positions agree with TRBD1. The germline CDR1 and CDR2 sequences are LNHDA and SQIVND (reference sequence). The CDR3 runs to 17 residues. Trimming took 5 bases from V and 0 from J; bases not matched to a gene: 6. The CDR3 DNA is TGTGCCAGTAGTCCCCGGACAGGGGGCGATAGCAATCAGCCCCAGCATTTT. This gives the protein CASSPRTGGDSNQPQHF.

The chain is built from TRBV9 and TRBJ1-5; D is unclear. The V gene lost 2 bases and the J gene lost 0 bases, with 6 bases spanning the gap. Germline V gene sequence: CDR1 SGDLS, CDR2 YYNGEE. The CDR3 covers 14 residues. The CDR3 protein is CASSVGSSNQPQHF. The DNA of the CDR3 is TGTGCCAGCAGCGTGGGGAGTAGCAATCAGCCCCAGCATTTT.

As for this clone: The junction departs from the called germline gene at one end, perhaps through a read error. The chain carries TRBV7-7 and TRBJ1-3; D gene unclear. The CDR3 contains 14 residues. Germline CDR1 and CDR2: SSHAT and FNYEAQ (reference sequence). The CDR3, as DNA: TGTGCTAGCAGCCCAGGAAGCTCTGGAAACACCATATATTTT. Amino acids: CASSPGSSGNTIYF.

DNA for the CDR3: TGTGCCAGCTCACCAACTAATCAGCCCCAGCATTTT. Translation gives CASSPTNQPQHF. The J gene is TRBJ1-5, the V gene TRBV18; D is undetermined. The CDR3 runs 12 residues. Trimming stripped 2 bases from V and 4 bases from J, with 3 bases between. Germline V CDR1 and CDR2: KGHSH, LQKENI. The whole variable domain, remainder taken from reference TRBV18 and TRBJ1-5, is NAGVMQNPRHLVRRRGQEARLRCSPMKGHSHVYWYRQLPEEGLKFMVYLQKENIIDESGMPKERFSAEFPKEGPSILRIQQVVRGDSAAYFCASSPTNQPQHFGDGTRLSIL.

In the case of this clone: An end of the junction does not agree with germline; a read error may underlie this. V is TRBV7-6 and J is TRBJ2-7; maybe TRBD1 (6 bases). The CDR3 consists of 11 residues. Looked up from germline, CDR1 is SGHVS and CDR2 is FNYEAQ. The CDR3 loop is CASRERGGLFF. CDR3 DNA: TGTGCCAGCAGGGAACGAGGGGGTCTGTTCTTC.

This sequence joins TRBV19 and TRBJ1-5; a weak D match, TRBD1 (6 bases). V lost 4 bases to trimming and J lost 6 bases, with 10 bases between them. CDR3 size: 13 residues. Germline CDR1 and CDR2: LNHDA and SQIVND (reference sequence). DNA for the CDR3: TGTGCCAGTAGTACAGGGGTAGGTCAGCCCCAGCATTTT. It translates to CASSTGVGQPQHF.

V and J are TRBV7-2 and TRBJ2-2, with a tentative D call TRBD2 (5 bases). CDR1 and CDR2 from the germline V gene are SGHTA and FQGNSA. Trimming removed 3 bases from V and 3 bases from J, with 8 bases in between. The CDR3 is 14 amino acids. The chain's CDR3 is CASSLVRDTGELFF. In DNA, the CDR3 is TGTGCCAGCAGCTTGGTGAGGGACACCGGGGAGCTGTTTTTT.

The genes are TRBV7-3 and TRBJ2-3; TRBD2 is a possible D gene (5 bases). Germline assignment: CDR1 SGHTA and CDR2 FQGTGA. The V end lost 3 bases, the J end lost 2 bases, and 9 bases lay between the germline ends. The CDR3 is made up of 14 amino acids. CDR3 protein: CASSFGSDTDTQYF. The CDR3 DNA sequence: TGTGCCAGCAGCTTTGGTAGCGACACAGATACGCAGTATTTT.

The chain combines TRBV28 with TRBJ2-5, with TRBD2 matching over 8 bases. This CDR3 contains 19 residues. CDR1 and CDR2 (germline): MDHEN, SYDVKM. The junction had 20 bases not matched to a gene; V was cut back by 3 bases and J by 5 bases. CDR3 sequence reads: CASSFVAGFVTKRRETQYF. The CDR3 DNA sequence: TGTGCCAGCAGTTTTGTAGCGGGATTTGTAACTAAACGCCGGGAGACCCAGTACTTC.

The rearrangement uses TRBV28 and TRBJ1-1, with D hard to call. The CDR3 loop spans 11 amino acids. Trimming stripped 7 bases from V and 7 bases from J, with 10 bases between. Germline lookup yields CDR1 MDHEN and CDR2 SYDVKM. The CDR3 region is CASKARNEAFF. The CDR3, as DNA: TGTGCCAGCAAAGCCCGCAATGAAGCTTTCTTT. The full variable domain, with the rest looked up from reference TRBV28 and TRBJ1-1, is DVKVTQSSRYLVKRTGEKVFLECVQDMDHENMFWYRQDPGLGLRLIYFSYDVKMKEKGDIPEGYSVSREKKERFSLILESASTNQTSMYLCASKARNEAFFGQGTRLTVV.

Only one count was recorded for this clone. The chain uses TRBV5-1 and TRBJ2-7, with a weak D call TRBD2 (5 bases). V dropped 4 bases and J dropped 1 base, with 15 bases sitting between them. Germline CDR1 is SGHRS and CDR2 is YFSETQ. CDR3 size: 15 residues. Here the CDR3 DNA reads TGCGCCAGCAGCACCTCGCCTACTAGATCCTACGAGCAGTACTTC. Its protein product is CASSTSPTRSYEQYF.

V gene TRBV7-8 combines with J gene TRBJ1-2; D is possibly TRBD1 (5 bases). The CDR3 is 14 residues long. The germline V gene has CDR1 SGHVS and CDR2 FQNEAQ. With 5 bases removed from V and 2 bases from J, the gap between germline ends came to 12 bases. CDR3 amino acids: CASSPREENYGYTF. The CDR3 nucleotides read TGTGCCAGCAGCCCCAGGGAGGAGAACTATGGCTACACCTTC.

The chain is built from TRBV6-1 and TRBJ1-5, with 7 bases matching TRBD1. Germline CDR1 MNHNS, CDR2 SASEGT. The CDR3 covers 12 residues. V trimming: 6 bases; J trimming: 4 bases; junction bases outside the gene matches: 0. CDR3 region: CASRQGNQPQHF. The DNA for the CDR3 is TGTGCCAGCAGACAGGGGAATCAGCCCCAGCATTTT.

This clone was picked up one time. The chain carries TRBV19 and TRBJ2-1; D unclear. This CDR3 region has 17 residues. V was clipped by 4 bases and J by 0 bases, with 16 bases between them. Germline loops: CDR1 LNHDA, CDR2 SQIVND (reference sequence). The CDR3 reads CASSTRTGRGSYNEQFF. For the CDR3, the DNA is TGTGCCAGTAGTACCCGCACCGGTCGCGGCTCCTACAATGAGCAGTTCTTC.

The chain employs TRBV9 and TRBJ2-2; 8 positions agree with TRBD1. J was trimmed by 5 bases and V by 0 bases; bases with no gene match: 3. Per the germline V gene, CDR1 is SGDLS and CDR2 is YYNGEE. CDR3 length equals 15 residues. CDR3 sequence reads: CASSVETGGTGELFF. The CDR3 region has the DNA TGTGCCAGCAGCGTAGAAACAGGGGGGACCGGGGAGCTGTTTTTT.